This T cell receptor beta chain stems from a study of T-cell memory formation after mild COVID-19. Study outcomes and limitations: Clones that shrank (day 15 to 85) were balanced CD4/CD8, whereas later expanders leaned CD4+. Several responding clones turned up in pre-infection memory, indicating that cross-reactive memory may have taken part. Mostly located in CM and EM were contracting CD4+ clones, with contracting CD8+ clones located in EMRA.

TCRdb analysed the 5' RACE reads with MiXCR anew, one entry per CDR3 protein. The sample shows 250,000 to 350,000 distinct CDR3 sequences, more than 15% of them seen only once. The CDR3 spans 18 residues. V lost 1 base, J lost 0 bases, and 16 bases lay in between. This clonotype has more than one count but fewer than ten. Antigen: not known. This TCR came from a man aged 18 to 29 who had mild COVID-19 (a few samples of this study predate the infection). Cell type and time point are not known. The chain employs TRBV12-3 or TRBV12-4 and TRBJ2-4; D perhaps matches TRBD2 (5 bases). Sequenced material: PBMCs or a T cell subset sorted from them (not recorded which). The CDR3 DNA is TGTGCCAGCAGTTTAGGGAAGCGGCAGAACCTAGCCAAAAACATTCAGTACTTC. Encoded protein: CASSLGKRQNLAKNIQYF.